This TCR beta chain came from a study of T cell changes during pregnancy in multiple sclerosis. The germline CDR1 and CDR2 sequences are SGHTA and FQGNSA. The CDR3 is 17 amino acids. Germline trimming cut 6 bases from V and 1 base from J; bases unmatched to any gene: 14. The assay was immunoSEQ multiplex PCR, and TCRdb's table has in-frame clones only and misses some. The sample has about 75,000 clones; 94% are singletons. Sequenced here: CD4+ T cells from peripheral blood mononuclear cells, sampled after pregnancy. This chain connects TRBV7-2 to TRBJ1-1, with 7 bases identical to TRBD1. This clonotype was obtained from a female donor with multiple sclerosis, enrolled in a pregnancy study. The CDR3 nucleotides read TGTGCCAGCAGTAGGTGGGCGGGACAGCTCTCGAACACTGAAGCTTTCTTT. Protein: CASSRWAGQLSNTEAFF.